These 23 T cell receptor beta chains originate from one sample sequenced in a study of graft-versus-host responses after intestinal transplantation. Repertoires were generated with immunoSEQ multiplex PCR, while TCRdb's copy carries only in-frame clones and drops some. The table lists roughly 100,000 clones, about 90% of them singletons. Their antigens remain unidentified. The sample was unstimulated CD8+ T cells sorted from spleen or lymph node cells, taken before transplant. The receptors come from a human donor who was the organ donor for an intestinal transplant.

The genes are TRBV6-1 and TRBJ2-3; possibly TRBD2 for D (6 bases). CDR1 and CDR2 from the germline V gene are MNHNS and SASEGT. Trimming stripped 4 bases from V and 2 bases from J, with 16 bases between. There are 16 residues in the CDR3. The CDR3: CASSAYRGTFTDTQYF. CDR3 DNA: TGTGCCAGCAGTGCCTATCGGGGGACCTTCACAGATACGCAGTATTTT.

The CDR3 region is CASSPRREFYNEQFF. CDR3 DNA: TGTGCCAGCAGCCCACGGCGGGAGTTCTACAATGAGCAGTTCTTC. The rearrangement uses TRBV5-4 and TRBJ2-1, with 7 bases matching TRBD2. CDR1 is SGHNT and CDR2 is YYREEE in the germline V gene (reference sequence). The CDR3 covers 15 residues. The ends lost 4 bases at V and 3 bases at J; junction bases unmatched: 7.

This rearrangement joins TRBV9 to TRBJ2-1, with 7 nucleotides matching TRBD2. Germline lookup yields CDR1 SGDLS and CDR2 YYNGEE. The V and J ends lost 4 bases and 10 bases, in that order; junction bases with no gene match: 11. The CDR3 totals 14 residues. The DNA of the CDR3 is TGTGCCAGCAGCCCATTAGCGGGTCGAGGCGAGCAGTTCTTC. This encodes CASSPLAGRGEQFF.

The CDR3 loop reads CASSQDNPSGGGNIQYF. The CDR3 nucleotides are TGTGCCAGCAGCCAAGATAACCCCAGCGGGGGGGGGAACATTCAGTACTTC. The chain has TRBV4-2 and TRBJ2-4; 10 bases line up with TRBD2. The CDR3 spans 17 residues. Germline V gene lookup returns CDR1 LGHNA and CDR2 YNFKEQ. Trimming removed 0 bases from V and 7 bases from J; junction bases left unmatched: 9.

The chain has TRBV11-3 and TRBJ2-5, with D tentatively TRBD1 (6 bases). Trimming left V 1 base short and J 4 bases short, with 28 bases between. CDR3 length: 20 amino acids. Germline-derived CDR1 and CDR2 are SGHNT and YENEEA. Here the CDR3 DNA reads TGTGCCAGCAGCTTAGGAGCCTTTTTTAGGGACATTCGCGTGCGAGAGACCCAGTACTTC. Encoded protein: CASSLGAFFRDIRVRETQYF.

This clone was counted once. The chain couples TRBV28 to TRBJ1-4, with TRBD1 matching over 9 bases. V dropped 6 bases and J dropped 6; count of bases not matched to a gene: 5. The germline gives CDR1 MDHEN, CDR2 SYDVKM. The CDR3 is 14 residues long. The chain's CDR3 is CASRPQGADEKLFF. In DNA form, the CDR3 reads TGTGCCAGCAGGCCACAGGGGGCCGATGAAAAACTGTTTTTT.

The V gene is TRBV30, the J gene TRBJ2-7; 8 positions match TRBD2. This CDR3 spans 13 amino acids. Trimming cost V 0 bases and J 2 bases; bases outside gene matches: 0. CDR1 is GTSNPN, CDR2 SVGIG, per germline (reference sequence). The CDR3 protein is CAWSVLAAYEQYF. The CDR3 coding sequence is TGTGCCTGGAGTGTACTAGCGGCCTACGAGCAGTACTTC.

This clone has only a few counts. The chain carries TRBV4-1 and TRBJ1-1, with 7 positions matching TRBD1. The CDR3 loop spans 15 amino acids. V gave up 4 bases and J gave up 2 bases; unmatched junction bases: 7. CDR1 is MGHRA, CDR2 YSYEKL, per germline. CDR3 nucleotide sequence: TGCGCCAGCAGCCCGCTGGGACAGCTAAACACTGAAGCTTTCTTT. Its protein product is CASSPLGQLNTEAFF.

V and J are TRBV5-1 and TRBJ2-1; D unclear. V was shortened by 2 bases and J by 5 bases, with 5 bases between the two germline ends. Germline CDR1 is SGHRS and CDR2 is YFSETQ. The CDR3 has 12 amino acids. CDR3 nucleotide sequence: TGCGCCAGCAGCTTACAAGACAATGAGCAGTTCTTC. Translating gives CASSLQDNEQFF.

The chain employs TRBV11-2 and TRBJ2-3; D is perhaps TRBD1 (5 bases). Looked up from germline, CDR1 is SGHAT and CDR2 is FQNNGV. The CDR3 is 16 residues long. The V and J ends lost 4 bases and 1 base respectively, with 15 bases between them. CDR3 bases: TGTGCCAGCAGCTGGGGCGTCACTGAGGGCACAGATACGCAGTATTTT. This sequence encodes CASSWGVTEGTDTQYF.

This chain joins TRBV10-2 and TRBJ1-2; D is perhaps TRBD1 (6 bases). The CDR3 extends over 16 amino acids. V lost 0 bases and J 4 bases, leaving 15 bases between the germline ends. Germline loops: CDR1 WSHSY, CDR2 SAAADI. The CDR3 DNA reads TGCGCCAGCAGTGAGTCCGGGACACGTATACCCTATGGCTACACCTTC. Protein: CASSESGTRIPYGYTF.

CDR3 in amino acids: CASSPEAGRAYEQYF. Here the CDR3 DNA reads TGTGCCAGCAGCCCGGAAGCGGGACGCGCTTACGAGCAGTACTTC. The gene calls are TRBV5-4 and TRBJ2-7; TRBD2 aligns across 7 bases. The CDR3 is 15 residues long. J lost 4 bases, V lost 4 bases, and 11 bases had no gene match. Germline CDR1 and CDR2: SGHNT and YYREEE (reference sequence).

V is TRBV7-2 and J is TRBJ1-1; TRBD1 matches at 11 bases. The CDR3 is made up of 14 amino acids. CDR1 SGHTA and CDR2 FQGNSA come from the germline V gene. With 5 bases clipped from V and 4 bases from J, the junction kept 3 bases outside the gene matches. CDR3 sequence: CASSPGTGGTEAFF. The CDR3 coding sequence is TGTGCCAGCAGCCCGGGGACAGGGGGCACTGAAGCTTTCTTT. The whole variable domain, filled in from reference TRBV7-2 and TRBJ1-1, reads GAGVSQSPSNKVTEKGKDVELRCDPISGHTALYWYRQSLGQGLEFLIYFQGNSAPDKSGLPSDRFSAERTGGSVSTLTIQRTQQEDSAVYLCASSPGTGGTEAFFGQGTRLTVV.

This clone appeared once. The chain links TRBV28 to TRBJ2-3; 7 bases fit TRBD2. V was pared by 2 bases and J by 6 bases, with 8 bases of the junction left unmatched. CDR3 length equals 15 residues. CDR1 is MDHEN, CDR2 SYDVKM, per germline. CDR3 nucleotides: TGTGCCAGCAGTTTACTTGGCGGGAGTAAGGATACGCAGTATTTT. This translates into CASSLLGGSKDTQYF. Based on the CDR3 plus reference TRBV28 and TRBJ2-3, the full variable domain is DVKVTQSSRYLVKRTGEKVFLECVQDMDHENMFWYRQDPGLGLRLIYFSYDVKMKEKGDIPEGYSVSREKKERFSLILESASTNQTSMYLCASSLLGGSKDTQYFGPGTRLTVL.

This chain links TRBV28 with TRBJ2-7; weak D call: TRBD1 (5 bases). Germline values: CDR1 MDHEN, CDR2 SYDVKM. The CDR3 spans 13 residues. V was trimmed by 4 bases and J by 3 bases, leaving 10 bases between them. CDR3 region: CASSSPTDYEQYF. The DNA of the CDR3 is TGTGCCAGCAGTTCCCCGACAGACTACGAGCAGTACTTC. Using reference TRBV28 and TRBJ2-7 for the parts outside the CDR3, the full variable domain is DVKVTQSSRYLVKRTGEKVFLECVQDMDHENMFWYRQDPGLGLRLIYFSYDVKMKEKGDIPEGYSVSREKKERFSLILESASTNQTSMYLCASSSPTDYEQYFGPGTRLTVT.

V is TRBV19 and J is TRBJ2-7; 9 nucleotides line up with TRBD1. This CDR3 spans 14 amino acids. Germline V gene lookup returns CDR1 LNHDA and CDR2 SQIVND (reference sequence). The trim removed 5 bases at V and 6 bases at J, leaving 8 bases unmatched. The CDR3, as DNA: TGTGCCAGTAGTGGGACAGGGACGAACCGCGAGCAGTACTTC. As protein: CASSGTGTNREQYF.

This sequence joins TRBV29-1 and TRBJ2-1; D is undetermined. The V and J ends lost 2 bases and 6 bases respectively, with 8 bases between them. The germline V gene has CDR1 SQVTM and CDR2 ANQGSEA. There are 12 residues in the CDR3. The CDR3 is CSVEFLFNEQFF. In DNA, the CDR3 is TGCAGCGTTGAATTTCTTTTCAATGAGCAGTTCTTC.

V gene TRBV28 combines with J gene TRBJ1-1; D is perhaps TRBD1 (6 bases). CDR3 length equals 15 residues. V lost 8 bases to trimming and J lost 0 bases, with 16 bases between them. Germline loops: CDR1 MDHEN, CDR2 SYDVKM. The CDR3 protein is CASWGVDSLNTEAFF. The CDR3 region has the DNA TGTGCCAGCTGGGGCGTGGACAGTCTGAACACTGAAGCTTTCTTT.

The CDR3 spells CASSLLSGSSYEQYF. The CDR3 DNA reads TGTGCCAGCAGCTTACTGAGCGGGAGCTCCTACGAGCAGTACTTC. The chain joins TRBV7-9 to TRBJ2-7; the match to TRBD2 covers 8 bases. J was trimmed by 0 bases and V by 2 bases; bases with no gene match: 3. CDR3 length equals 15 residues. The germline gives CDR1 SEHNR, CDR2 FQNEAQ (reference sequence).

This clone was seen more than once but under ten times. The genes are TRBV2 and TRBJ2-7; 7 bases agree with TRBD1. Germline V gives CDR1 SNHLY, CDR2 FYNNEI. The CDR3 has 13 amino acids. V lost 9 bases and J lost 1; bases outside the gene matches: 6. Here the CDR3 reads CASQGQESYEQYF. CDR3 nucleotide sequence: TGTGCCAGTCAAGGACAGGAATCCTACGAGCAGTACTTC.

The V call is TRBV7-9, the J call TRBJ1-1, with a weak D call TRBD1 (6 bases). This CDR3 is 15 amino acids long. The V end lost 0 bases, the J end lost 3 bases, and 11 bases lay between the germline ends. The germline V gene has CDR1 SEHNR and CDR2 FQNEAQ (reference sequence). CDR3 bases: TGTGCCAGCAGCTTAGCTACAGGGAGTTACACTGAAGCTTTCTTT. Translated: CASSLATGSYTEAFF.

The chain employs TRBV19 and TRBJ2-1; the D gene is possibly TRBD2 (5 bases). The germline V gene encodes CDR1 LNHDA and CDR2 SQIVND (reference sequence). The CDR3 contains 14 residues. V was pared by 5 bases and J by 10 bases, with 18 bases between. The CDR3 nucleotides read TGTGCCAGTAGTCCGACCCCAACGGGGAACGAGCAGTTCTTC. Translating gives CASSPTPTGNEQFF. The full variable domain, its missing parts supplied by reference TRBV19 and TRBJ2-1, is DGGITQSPKYLFRKEGQNVTLSCEQNLNHDAMYWYRQDPGQGLRLIYYSQIVNDFQKGDIAEGYSVSREKKESFPLTVTSAQKNPTAFYLCASSPTPTGNEQFFGPGTRLTVL.

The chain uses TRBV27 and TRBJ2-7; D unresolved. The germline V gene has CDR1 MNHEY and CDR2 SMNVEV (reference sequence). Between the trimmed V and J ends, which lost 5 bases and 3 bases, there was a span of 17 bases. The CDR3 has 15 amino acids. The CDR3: CASSHSQLYGYEQYF. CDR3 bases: TGTGCCAGCAGTCACAGCCAGCTTTACGGCTACGAGCAGTACTTC.